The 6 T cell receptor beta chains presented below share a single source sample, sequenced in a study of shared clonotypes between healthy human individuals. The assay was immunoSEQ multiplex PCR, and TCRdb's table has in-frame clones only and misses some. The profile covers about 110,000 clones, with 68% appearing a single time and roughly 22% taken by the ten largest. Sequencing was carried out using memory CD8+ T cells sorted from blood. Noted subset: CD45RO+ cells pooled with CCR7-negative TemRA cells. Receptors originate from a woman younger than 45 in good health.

CDR3 DNA: TGTGCCAGCAGTTACGATATCGCTGGCACCGGGGAGCTGTTTTTT. Translating gives CASSYDIAGTGELFF. This sequence joins TRBV6-5 and TRBJ2-2; D uncertain. Germline lookup yields CDR1 MNHEY and CDR2 SVGAGI. The ends were cut back, 2 bases at V and 4 bases at J, with 11 bases in the middle. The CDR3 runs 15 residues.

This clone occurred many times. CDR3 protein: CASSAPRQGDTQYF. The CDR3 DNA reads as TGTGCCAGCAGTGCACCTAGACAGGGAGATACGCAGTATTTT. The V gene is TRBV25-1, the J gene TRBJ2-3, with 7 bases aligning to TRBD1. V was clipped by 4 bases and J by 5 bases; unmatched bases: 6. Germline assignment: CDR1 MGHDK and CDR2 SYGVNS. The CDR3 spans 14 residues. Together with reference TRBV25-1 and TRBJ2-3, the CDR3 gives the full variable domain: EADIYQTPRYLVIGTGKKITLECSQTMGHDKMYWYQQDPGMELHLIHYSYGVNSTEKGDLSSESTVSRIRTEHFPLTLESARPSHTSQYLCASSAPRQGDTQYFGPGTRLTVL.

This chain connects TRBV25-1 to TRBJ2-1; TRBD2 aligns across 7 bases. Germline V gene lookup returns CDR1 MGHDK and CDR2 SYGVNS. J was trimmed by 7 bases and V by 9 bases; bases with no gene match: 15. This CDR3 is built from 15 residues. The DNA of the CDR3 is TGTGCCAGTGGGCGGGAAGGGGAGGGGTCAAATGAGCAGTTCTTC. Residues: CASGREGEGSNEQFF.

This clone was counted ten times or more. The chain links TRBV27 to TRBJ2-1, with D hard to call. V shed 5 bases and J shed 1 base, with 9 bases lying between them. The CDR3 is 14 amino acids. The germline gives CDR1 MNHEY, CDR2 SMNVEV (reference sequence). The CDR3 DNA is TGTGCCAGCAGTATCCAGATTTCCTACAATGAGCAGTTCTTC. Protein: CASSIQISYNEQFF.

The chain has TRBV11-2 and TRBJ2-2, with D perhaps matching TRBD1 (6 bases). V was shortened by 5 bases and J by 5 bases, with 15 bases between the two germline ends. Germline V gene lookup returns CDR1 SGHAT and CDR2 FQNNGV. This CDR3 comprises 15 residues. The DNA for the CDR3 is TGTGCCAGCAGCCCACCTACAGGGCAAACCGGGGAGCTGTTTTTT. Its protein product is CASSPPTGQTGELFF.

The CDR3 loop is CASSRTGQGPGEQYF. The CDR3 bases are TGTGCCAGCAGCCGCACAGGACAGGGACCAGGCGAGCAGTACTTC. V and J are TRBV7-9 and TRBJ2-7; 8 bases are shared with TRBD1. This CDR3 is 15 amino acids long. Germline loops: CDR1 SEHNR, CDR2 FQNEAQ (reference sequence). With V trimmed by 5 bases and J by 6 bases, 12 bases remained unmatched. The variable domain in full, completed from reference TRBV7-9 and TRBJ2-7, reads DTGVSQNPRHKITKRGQNVTFRCDPISEHNRLYWYRQTLGQGPEFLTYFQNEAQLEKSRLLSDRFSAERPKGSFSTLEIQRTEQGDSAMYLCASSRTGQGPGEQYFGPGTRLTVT.